The rows below give T cell receptor beta chains drawn from one sample of a study of human T cells and chemical hapten exposure. Each CDR3 protein gets one entry after TCRdb re-called the RACE reads with MiXCR. The table includes about 54,000 distinct CDR3 sequences, about 9.9% detected once. Sequencing used whole blood, obtained in connection with sensitization to the hapten diphenylcyclopropenone (DPC). Receptors originate from a woman between 45 and 65 years old with alopecia areata. Some clones in this sample may be carry-over from other donors' samples. Both conserved end residues are part of each CDR3. D genes are given only for firm matches. Some rows mark clone size as missing; the rest say once, few, many or name a class of expanded clone.

d_call cdr3_length clone_size j_call v_call cdr3_aa cdr3_nt
. 15 . TRBJ1-5 TRBV5-5 CASSRILDSNQPQHF TGTGCCAGCAGCCGGATACTGGACAGCAATCAGCCCCAGCATTTT
TRBD2 16 . TRBJ2-3 TRBV6-5 CASRSIAGGLTDTQYF TGTGCCAGCAGATCAATAGCGGGGGGGCTTACAGATACGCAGTATTTT
. 15 many TRBJ2-7 TRBV7-6 CASSYYREDFYEQYF TGTGCCAGCAGCTACTACAGGGAAGATTTCTACGAGCAGTACTTC
. 16 many TRBJ2-1 TRBV7-9 CASSSSGSPFPNEQFF TGTGCCAGCAGCTCCTCGGGTTCCCCATTTCCCAATGAGCAGTTCTTC
TRBD1 16 few TRBJ2-1 TRBV18 CASSPLGQTRVDEQFF TGTGCCAGCTCACCATTGGGACAGACCAGGGTCGATGAGCAGTTCTTC
. 11 many TRBJ1-5 TRBV5-8 CASSLVQPQHF TGTGCCAGCAGCTTGGTTCAGCCCCAGCATTTT
. 13 . TRBJ2-2 TRBV7-6 CASSLARSRELFF TGTGCCAGCAGCTTAGCGCGCAGCCGAGAGCTGTTTTTT
. 15 few TRBJ2-1 TRBV7-6 CASSPESRGNNEQFF TGTGCCAGCAGCCCCGAGAGTCGGGGCAACAATGAGCAGTTCTTC
. 14 many TRBJ1-6 TRBV25-1 CASRLQGYNSPLHF TGTGCCAGCAGACTGCAGGGTTATAATTCACCCCTCCACTTT
. 16 few TRBJ1-2 TRBV20-1 CSASYGVLGEKYGYTF TGCAGTGCTTCCTACGGGGTTCTGGGAGAGAAGTATGGCTACACCTTC
TRBD2 13 . TRBJ2-3 TRBV2 CASRDSGSYTQYF TGTGCCAGCAGAGATAGCGGGAGTTATACGCAGTATTTT
TRBD1 13 . TRBJ1-1 TRBV5-1 CASSLGQGGGAFF TGCGCCAGCAGCTTGGGACAGGGTGGAGGAGCTTTCTTT
. 13 many TRBJ2-1 TRBV7-6 CASSLRIAGEQFF TGTGCCAGCAGCTTGCGTATAGCCGGTGAGCAGTTCTTC
. 14 . TRBJ2-3 TRBV11-2 CASSSIRRTDTQYF TGTGCCAGCAGCTCTATCCGCCGCACAGATACGCAGTATTTT
. 14 many TRBJ1-2 TRBV3-1 CASSQGEARSGYTF TGTGCCAGCAGCCAAGGAGAGGCTAGGAGTGGCTACACCTTC
TRBD2 14 few TRBJ2-1 TRBV10-3 CALRPSGGADEQFF TGTGCCTTACGACCTAGCGGGGGGGCCGATGAGCAGTTCTTC
. 16 few TRBJ2-2 TRBV7-9 CASSSALGFNTGELFF TGTGCCAGCAGCTCGGCGCTGGGATTTAACACCGGGGAGCTGTTTTTT
TRBD2 9 . TRBJ2-1 TRBV29-1 CSVERGEFF TGCAGCGTTGAGCGGGGGGAATTCTTC
TRBD1 13 . TRBJ2-7 TRBV6-2/TRBV6-3 CASSSWTGNEQYF TGTGCCAGCAGTTCCTGGACAGGGAACGAGCAGTACTTC
TRBD1 14 . TRBJ1-1 TRBV7-2 CASSEAGGYTEAFF TGTGCCAGCAGCGAGGCAGGGGGCTACACTGAAGCTTTCTTT
TRBD2 17 few TRBJ2-1 TRBV10-3 CAARPGLAGSSYNEQFF TGTGCCGCCCGACCGGGACTAGCGGGGAGCTCCTACAATGAGCAGTTCTTC
. 13 many TRBJ1-4 TRBV19 CASSPWDGEKLFF TGTGCCAGTAGTCCGTGGGACGGTGAAAAACTGTTTTTT
. 14 many TRBJ2-3 TRBV6-5 CASRSGIGTDTQYF TGTGCCAGCAGATCAGGGATTGGCACAGATACGCAGTATTTT
. 11 few TRBJ1-2 TRBV29-1 CSVEGQGGYTF TGCAGCGTTGAAGGGCAAGGTGGCTACACCTTC
. 18 . TRBJ2-3 TRBV5-5 CASSPRDWSRGLTDTQYF TGTGCCAGCAGCCCCCGTGACTGGTCGCGGGGACTCACAGATACGCAGTATTTT